This TCR beta chain was profiled in a study of early T cells in non-severe SARS-CoV-2 infection. General observations from the study: Comparison of clonotypes with VDJdb favored anti-spike CD8 responses while missing private and CD4 specificities.

Researchers attached unique molecular identifiers to individual cDNA molecules. TCRdb re-derived calls from the 5' RACE reads in MiXCR, one entry per CDR3 protein. This sample yields tens of thousands of distinct CDR3 sequences, of which roughly 10% are seen a single time; approximately 3% belongs to the top ten. This clonotype was picked up a small number of times. No antigen is known for it. Per germline, CDR1 SGHNT and CDR2 YYREEE (reference sequence). Trimming took 4 bases from V and 4 from J, leaving 15 bases between them. This CDR3 has 14 residues. This TCR was recovered from an adult who was a healthcare worker with PCR-confirmed SARS-CoV-2 infection or an uninfected control (not recorded which). The gene calls are TRBV5-4 and TRBJ2-7, with D tentatively TRBD2 (6 bases). This specimen consisted of whole blood, obtained at baseline. CDR3 residues: CASSRPGDFYEQYF. CDR3 nucleotide sequence: TGTGCCAGCAGCCGGCCGGGAGACTTTTACGAGCAGTACTTC.